This T cell receptor beta chain was observed in a study of T cells in Graves' hyperthyroidism and ophthalmopathy (dated by TCRdb to 2018 to 2020). At the level of the whole study: Peripheral blood samples were taken at initial diagnosis, before any treatment was given. A discovery cohort of about 100 patients, roughly 45 with Graves' ophthalmopathy and over 55 with stable Graves' hyperthyroidism, was used to find distinguishing TCR V-J signatures. An independent validation cohort of fewer than 20 hyperthyroidism patients and about 15 patients who later progressed to ophthalmopathy tested prospective prediction of ophthalmopathy. The 100 discovery patients were randomly divided into training and test sets at a 7:3 ratio. In about 6 Graves' hyperthyroidism patients, the study also compared T-cell repertoires from thyroid tissue with T-cell repertoires from blood. Once sampling was done, hyperthyroidism patients were given methimazole at a starting dose of 30 mg daily, whereas ophthalmopathy patients were given high-dose intravenous methylprednisolone. The paper describes TCR Vbeta CDR3 sequencing of around 140 peripheral blood samples, made up of 43 ophthalmopathy patients, 70 to 75 hyperthyroidism patients and 17 progressor patients.

Study-level results and caveats: Most expanded thyroid clonotypes (frequency above 0.001) were also detected in blood, suggesting blood repertoires may reflect thyroid immune responses. In validation, progression to ophthalmopathy was predicted by the model with 65% to 71% sensitivity and just over 72% specificity, a median of approximately 7.1 months before onset. No statistical method was used to fix the sample size in advance, and group allocation was not hidden from the investigators. Ophthalmopathy was separated from stable hyperthyroidism by a 13 V-J signature model, with around 90% sensitivity and about 81% specificity obtained in cross-validation and 80%/75% obtained in testing.

CDR3 length: 15 amino acids, cysteine to phenylalanine. Here the CDR3 DNA is all that survives: 45 bases in frame from base 1. After removal of 7 bases from V and 3 bases from J, the junction retains 9 bases not matched to a gene. Sequences MNHNS (CDR1) and SASEGT (CDR2) are obtained from the germline V gene. Ten or more counts support this clonotype. The target of this receptor is not known. No clone much larger than this one lies a single base away; base qualities are absent. Graves' hyperthyroidism was defined as stable when no progression to ophthalmopathy occurred over 18 months of follow-up. The hyperthyroidism patients were between 18 and 65 years old and newly diagnosed, with a disease duration of less than 2 months. The study excluded patients with uncontrolled infections, other autoimmune diseases, pregnancy or lactation. Diagnoses relied on clinical symptoms, serum thyroxine and TRAb, thyroid ultrasound and orbital computed tomography. Ficoll-Paque density gradient centrifugation was used to isolate PBMCs from under 11 ml of fresh peripheral blood. Total RNA was extracted with Trizol reagent, and quality was checked on an Agilent 2100 Bioanalyzer.

Amplification of TCR beta CDR3 regions was carried out from RNA transcripts. A first-round RT-PCR of the TCR CDR3 used the HTBI primer set with the Qiagen OneStep RT-PCR kit. Libraries were constructed in a second round of multiplex PCR, after which size selection and purification were carried out. Libraries were sequenced paired-end with 100 bp reads on an Illumina HiSeq2000. Processing in the source paper ran as follows. Raw data were processed with SOAPnuke, discarding reads with adapters, uncalled bases, mean Phred below 15, or no exact constant-primer or identifier match. High-quality paired reads were merged using COPE v1.2.5, and each unique nucleotide sequence was defined as a clonotype. Clonotypes were aligned to IMGT TRBV, TRBD and TRBJ reference segments using MiTCR v1.1. Analysis was restricted to V-J combinations with a frequency above 0.0001, which covered 98% to 99.2% of repertoires. The TCS score was defined as the ratio of F50 (clonal expansion) to E x V (chaos), calculated using BLOSUM62-based TCRdist between CDR3 peptides within each V-J. Welch's t-statistics and random forest reduced just over 500 V-J features to 13, which were used in a naive Bayes classifier (R e1071). TCRdb reprocessed the public reads (quality trimming at Q25 with fastp, clone calling with MiXCR) and kept in-frame beta chains. Merged by CDR3 protein, the rows form single entries marked with the most common genes and DNA. TCRdb's processing, not the authors' own work, is the source of the V and J calls. This sample has about 380,000 distinct CDR3 sequences in its table, and approximately 15% of those were observed once. 9.5% to 11% of the sample belongs to the ten largest clones.

The receptor's source is a woman in her sixties or seventies with Graves' hyperthyroidism. The rearrangement joined TRBV6-1 to TRBJ1-5; TRBD1 fits 7 bases in the junction. What was sequenced was blood. Here the CDR3 is given as CASKGGELTNQPQHF. The DNA sequence follows: TGTGCCAGCAAAGGGGGCGAGCTGACCAATCAGCCCCAGCATTTT.